Below are 31 T cell receptor beta chains sequenced from a single sample in a study of monozygotic twins with inflammatory bowel disease. Each CDR3 protein gets one entry in TCRdb, which reprocessed the 5' RACE reads and gives no DNA. The sample table sets out some 89,000 distinct CDR3 sequences. The sample consisted of blood. The receptor source for this set is a human donor with ulcerative colitis or Crohn's disease, or a healthy co-twin of an affected twin (not recorded which).

The CDR3 loop reads CASSLVGGDQPQHF. This rearrangement joins TRBV7-9 to TRBJ1-5; the D call of TRBD1 rests on TCRdb alone, since no DNA is present to check it. Germline-derived CDR1 and CDR2 are SEHNR and FQNEAQ (reference sequence). The CDR3 consists of 14 residues.

The V gene is TRBV18, the J gene TRBJ1-6. The germline V gene encodes CDR1 KGHSH and CDR2 LQKENI. This CDR3 has 14 residues. The CDR3 sequence is CASASGEGGSPLHF.

This rearrangement joins TRBV7-2 to TRBJ2-3; TCRdb gives TRBD2 as the D gene, but with no DNA this cannot be confirmed. Germline CDR1 and CDR2: SGHTA and FQGNSA. The CDR3 loop spans 15 amino acids. CDR3 sequence: CASSFNLAGGDTQYF.

The chain employs TRBV18 and TRBJ1-1; the D call from TCRdb, TRBD1, cannot be confirmed without DNA. CDR3 length equals 14 residues. CDR1 is KGHSH and CDR2 is LQKENI in the germline V gene. CDR3 protein: CASSQDTMNTEAFF.

V gene TRBV9 combines with J gene TRBJ1-2; TCRdb's D call, TRBD1, is unchecked because there is no DNA. Germline V gene sequence: CDR1 SGDLS, CDR2 YYNGEE. The CDR3 extends over 16 amino acids. The CDR3 reads CASSVGPLTGVGGYTF.

This chain links TRBV15 with TRBJ2-5. This CDR3 contains 14 residues. Germline lookup yields CDR1 LNHNV and CDR2 YYDKDF (reference sequence). CDR3 region: CATSRENPQETQYF.

The chain is built from TRBV15 and TRBJ2-1; absent DNA, TCRdb's TRBD1 call cannot be checked. The CDR3 contains 15 residues. Germline V gives CDR1 LNHNV, CDR2 YYDKDF (reference sequence). CDR3 residues: CATSREYGGANEQFF.

This rearrangement joins TRBV15 to TRBJ2-7; TCRdb indicates TRBD1, and absent DNA this call remains unverified. This CDR3 region has 14 residues. Germline CDR1 and CDR2: LNHNV and YYDKDF (reference sequence). CDR3 protein: CATRESGTTYEQYF.

V usage is TRBV6-2 or TRBV6-3 and J usage is TRBJ2-2; TCRdb calls TRBD2, which cannot be checked without DNA. The length of the CDR3 is 15 residues. Germline CDR1 and CDR2: MNHEY and SVGEGT. CDR3 sequence reads: CASSYLRGYTGELFF.

The chain employs TRBV5-1 and TRBJ2-2; the D call from TCRdb, TRBD2, cannot be confirmed without DNA. The CDR3 sequence is 16 residues long. The germline CDR1 and CDR2 sequences are SGHRS and YFSETQ. CDR3 sequence: CASSLALGSGTGELFF.

CDR3 amino acids: CSVSRGFQAFF. The chain uses TRBV29-1 and TRBJ1-1. This CDR3 region has 11 residues. In germline, CDR1 is SQVTM, CDR2 ANQGSEA.

Here the CDR3 reads CASGRTGGTQYF. This chain uses TRBV2 with TRBJ2-5; the D call from TCRdb, TRBD1, cannot be confirmed without DNA. This CDR3 comprises 12 residues. Germline V gene lookup returns CDR1 SNHLY and CDR2 FYNNEI.

The V call is TRBV11-2, the J call TRBJ2-7; TCRdb reports TRBD2, a call that lacks DNA to check it against. The germline gives CDR1 SGHAT, CDR2 FQNNGV. This CDR3 has 16 amino acids. The CDR3: CASSQAGYSGTYEQYF.

The V call is TRBV7-2, the J call TRBJ2-7. Germline lookup yields CDR1 SGHTA and CDR2 FQGNSA. The CDR3 sequence is 13 residues long. CDR3 amino acids: CASSLSESYEQYF.

The chain has TRBV2 and TRBJ1-2. The CDR3 is 13 amino acids. Per germline, CDR1 SNHLY and CDR2 FYNNEI. The CDR3 spells CASSEALSGGYTF.

This chain uses TRBV10-1 with TRBJ2-1; TCRdb lists TRBD1, though no DNA is available to test this call. The CDR3 consists of 13 residues. Germline V gene sequence: CDR1 WNHNN, CDR2 SYGVQD (reference sequence). This CDR3 is CASSDLQGTKQFF.

CDR3: CASSLNREGHTF. V is TRBV12-3 or TRBV12-4 and J is TRBJ1-2. CDR3 length: 12 residues.

This chain connects TRBV7-9 to TRBJ1-2. Germline CDR1 is SEHNR and CDR2 is FQNEAQ (reference sequence). The CDR3 contains 14 residues. The CDR3 sequence is CASSRDGLGYGYTF.

This sequence joins TRBV11-2 and TRBJ2-7; TCRdb's D call of TRBD2 is untestable without DNA. The CDR3 runs to 17 residues. In germline, CDR1 is SGHAT, CDR2 FQNNGV. The CDR3 spells CASSLDVFRRGAYEQYF.

The V call is TRBV24-1, the J call TRBJ1-5. The CDR3 contains 14 residues. The germline CDR1 and CDR2 sequences are KGHDR and SFDVKD. CDR3 in amino acids: CATSDHSLNQPQHF.

The V call is TRBV9, the J call TRBJ2-5. Germline V gene data show CDR1 as SGDLS and CDR2 as YYNGEE. The CDR3 loop spans 13 amino acids. The CDR3 is CASSGGTGETQYF.

The rearrangement joins TRBV5-4 to TRBJ2-3; the D call of TRBD1 rests on TCRdb alone, since no DNA is present to check it. Per germline, CDR1 SGHNT and CDR2 YYREEE (reference sequence). CDR3 length: 15 residues. The CDR3 here is CASSLFPGDTDTQYF.

This chain uses TRBV5-5 with TRBJ2-7; TCRdb selects TRBD1, and the lack of DNA leaves this call unchecked. Germline V gene lookup returns CDR1 SGHKS and CDR2 YYEKEE (reference sequence). This CDR3 comprises 16 residues. The CDR3 sequence: CASSPNPGQGSYEQYF. The whole variable domain, filled in from reference TRBV5-5 and TRBJ2-7, reads DAGVTQSPTHLIKTRGQQVTLRCSPISGHKSVSWYQQVLGQGPQFIFQYYEKEERGRGNFPDRFSARQFPNYSSELNVNALLLGDSALYLCASSPNPGQGSYEQYFGPGTRLTVT.

The V call is TRBV20-1, the J call TRBJ2-7; no DNA is available, so the TRBD1 call from TCRdb remains unchecked. Germline lookup yields CDR1 DFQATT and CDR2 SNEGSKA (reference sequence). The CDR3 length is 13 residues. This CDR3 reads CSAPGPATYEQYF.

The V gene is TRBV27, the J gene TRBJ2-5; TCRdb designates TRBD1, a call that cannot be tested without DNA. The CDR3 is 13 residues long. CDR1 and CDR2 (germline): MNHEY, SMNVEV (reference sequence). The CDR3 protein is CASSPRTGETQYF.

The chain links TRBV12-3 or TRBV12-4 to TRBJ1-2; TCRdb calls TRBD1, which cannot be checked without DNA. The CDR3 has 14 amino acids. CDR3 in amino acids: CASSLGQGIDGYTF.

The genes are TRBV4-1 and TRBJ1-5; without DNA, the TCRdb call of TRBD1 cannot be checked. The V gene's germline CDR1 is MGHRA and CDR2 YSYEKL. The CDR3 has 16 residues. The CDR3 sequence: CASSQEGGYSNQPQHF.

According to its frequency, this clonotype is medium-sized (0.01 to 0.1%). This CDR3 is CASSLENSGELFF. This chain joins TRBV11-2 and TRBJ2-2. Germline values: CDR1 SGHAT, CDR2 FQNNGV. The CDR3 is 13 residues long. The full variable domain, with the rest looked up from reference TRBV11-2 and TRBJ2-2, is EAGVAQSPRYKIIEKRQSVAFWCNPISGHATLYWYQQILGQGPKLLIQFQNNGVVDDSQLPKDRFSAERLKGVDSTLKIQPAKLEDSAVYLCASSLENSGELFFGEGSRLTVL.

The rearrangement joins TRBV14 to TRBJ1-2; TCRdb picks TRBD1, but there is no DNA to check that call. CDR3 size: 13 residues. From germline, CDR1 is SGHDN and CDR2 FVKESK. CDR3 sequence: CASSQSRGVGYTF.

The V call is TRBV5-6, the J call TRBJ2-7. The germline CDR1 and CDR2 sequences are SGHDT and YYEEEE. The CDR3 has 16 residues. CDR3 amino acids: CASSLVDLRSSYEQYF.

The chain uses TRBV19 and TRBJ2-7; TCRdb lists TRBD2, though no DNA is available to test this call. CDR3 length: 11 amino acids. Germline V CDR1 and CDR2: LNHDA, SQIVND (reference sequence). CDR3 region: CATSRAYEQYF.